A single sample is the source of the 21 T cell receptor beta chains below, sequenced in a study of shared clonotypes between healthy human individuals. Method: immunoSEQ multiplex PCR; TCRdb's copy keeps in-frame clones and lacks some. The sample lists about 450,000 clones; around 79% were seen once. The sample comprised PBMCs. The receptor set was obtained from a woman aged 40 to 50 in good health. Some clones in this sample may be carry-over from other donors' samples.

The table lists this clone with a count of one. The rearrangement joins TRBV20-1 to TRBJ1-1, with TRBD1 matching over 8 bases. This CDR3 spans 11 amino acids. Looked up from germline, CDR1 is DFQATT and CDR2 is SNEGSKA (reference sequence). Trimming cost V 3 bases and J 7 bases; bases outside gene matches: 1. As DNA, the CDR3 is TGCAGTGCTAGCACAGGGGGTGAAGCTTTCTTT. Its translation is CSASTGGEAFF.

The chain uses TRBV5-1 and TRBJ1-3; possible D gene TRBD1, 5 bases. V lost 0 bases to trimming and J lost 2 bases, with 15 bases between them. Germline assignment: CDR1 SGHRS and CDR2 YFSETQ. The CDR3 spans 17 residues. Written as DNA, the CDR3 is TGCGCCAGCAGCTTGGCGCAGGGCCCTTTGGCTGGAAACACCATATATTTT. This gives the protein CASSLAQGPLAGNTIYF.

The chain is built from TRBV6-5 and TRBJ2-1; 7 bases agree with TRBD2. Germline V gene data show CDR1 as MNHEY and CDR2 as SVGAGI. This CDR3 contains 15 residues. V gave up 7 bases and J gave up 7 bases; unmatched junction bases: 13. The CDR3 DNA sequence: TGTGCCAGCACCCACCCTCCGGGGGGAATTAATGAGCAGTTCTTC. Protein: CASTHPPGGINEQFF.

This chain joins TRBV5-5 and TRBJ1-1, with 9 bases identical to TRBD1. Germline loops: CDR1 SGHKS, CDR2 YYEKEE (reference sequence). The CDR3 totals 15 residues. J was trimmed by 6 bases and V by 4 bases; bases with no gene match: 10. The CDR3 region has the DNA TGTGCCAGCAGCCGATGGACAGGGGAGCAGCCTGAAGCTTTCTTT. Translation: CASSRWTGEQPEAFF.

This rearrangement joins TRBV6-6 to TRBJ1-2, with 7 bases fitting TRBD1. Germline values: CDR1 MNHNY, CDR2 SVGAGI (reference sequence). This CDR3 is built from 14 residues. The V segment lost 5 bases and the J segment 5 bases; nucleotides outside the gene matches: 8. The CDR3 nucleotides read TGTGCCAGCAGTAGACAGGGCCTTGGGTATGGCTACACCTTC. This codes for CASSRQGLGYGYTF.

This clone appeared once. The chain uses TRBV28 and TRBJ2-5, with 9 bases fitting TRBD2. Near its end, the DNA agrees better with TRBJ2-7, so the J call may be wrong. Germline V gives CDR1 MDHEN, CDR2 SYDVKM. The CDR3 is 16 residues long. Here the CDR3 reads CASSLWVSGSSYEQYF. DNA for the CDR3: TGTGCCAGCAGTTTATGGGTTAGCGGGAGCTCCTACGAGCAGTACTTC.

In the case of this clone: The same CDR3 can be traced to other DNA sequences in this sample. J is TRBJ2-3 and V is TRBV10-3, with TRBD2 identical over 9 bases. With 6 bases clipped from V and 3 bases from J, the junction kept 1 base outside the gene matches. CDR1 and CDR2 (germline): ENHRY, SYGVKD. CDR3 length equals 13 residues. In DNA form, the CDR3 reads TGTGCCATCAGGCGGGAGGGGACAGATACGCAGTATTTT. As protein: CAIRREGTDTQYF.

The CDR3 region has the DNA TGTGCCAGTAGCGGGACAGACACAGATACGCAGTATTTT. It specifies CASSGTDTDTQYF. This chain joins TRBV19 and TRBJ2-3; 7 bases line up with TRBD1. The CDR3 runs 13 residues. CDR1 is LNHDA and CDR2 is SQIVND in the germline V gene (reference sequence). J was trimmed by 2 bases and V by 6 bases; bases with no gene match: 2.

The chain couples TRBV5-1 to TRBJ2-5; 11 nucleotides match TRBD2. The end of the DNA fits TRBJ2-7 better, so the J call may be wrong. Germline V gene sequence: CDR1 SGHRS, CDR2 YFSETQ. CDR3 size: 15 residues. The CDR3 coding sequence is TGCGCCAGCAGTGTTGGGACTAGCGGCTCCTACGAGCAGTACTTC. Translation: CASSVGTSGSYEQYF.

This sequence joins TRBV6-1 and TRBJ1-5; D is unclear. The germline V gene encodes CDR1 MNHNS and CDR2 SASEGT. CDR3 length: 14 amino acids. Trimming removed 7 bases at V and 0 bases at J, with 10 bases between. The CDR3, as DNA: TGTGCCAGCACAGTACAGAATAGCAATCAGCCCCAGCATTTT. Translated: CASTVQNSNQPQHF.

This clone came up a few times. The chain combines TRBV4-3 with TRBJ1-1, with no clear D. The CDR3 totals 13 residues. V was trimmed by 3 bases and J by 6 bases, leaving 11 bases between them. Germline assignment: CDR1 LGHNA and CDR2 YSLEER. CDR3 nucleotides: TGCGCCAGCAGCCACCCGAGTCGGGCTGAAGCTTTCTTT. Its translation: CASSHPSRAEAFF.

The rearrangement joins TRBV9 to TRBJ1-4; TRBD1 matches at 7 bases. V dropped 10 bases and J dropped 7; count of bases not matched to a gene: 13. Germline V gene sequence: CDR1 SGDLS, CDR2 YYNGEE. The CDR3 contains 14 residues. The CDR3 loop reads CAGPPKTGSEKLFF. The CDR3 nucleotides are TGTGCCGGACCCCCTAAGACAGGGTCTGAAAAACTGTTTTTT. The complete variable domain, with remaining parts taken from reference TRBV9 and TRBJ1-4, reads DSGVTQTPKHLITATGQRVTLRCSPRSGDLSVYWYQQSLDQGLQFLIQYYNGEERAKGNILERFSAQQFPDLHSELNLSSLELGDSALYFCAGPPKTGSEKLFFGSGTQLSVL.

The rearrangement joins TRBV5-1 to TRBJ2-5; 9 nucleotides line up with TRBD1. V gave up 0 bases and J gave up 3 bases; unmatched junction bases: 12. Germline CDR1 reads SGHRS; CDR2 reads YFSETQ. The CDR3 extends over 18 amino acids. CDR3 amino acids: CASSLARSGTGLEETQYF. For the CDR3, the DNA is TGCGCCAGCAGCTTGGCCCGCTCCGGGACAGGGTTGGAAGAGACCCAGTACTTC.

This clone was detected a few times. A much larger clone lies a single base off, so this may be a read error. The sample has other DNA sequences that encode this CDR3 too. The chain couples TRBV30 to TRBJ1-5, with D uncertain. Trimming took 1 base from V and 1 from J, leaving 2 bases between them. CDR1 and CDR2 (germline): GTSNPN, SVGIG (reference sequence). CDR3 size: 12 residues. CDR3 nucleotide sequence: TGTGCCTGGAGTGGAAGCAATCAGCCCCAGCATTTT. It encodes CAWSGSNQPQHF. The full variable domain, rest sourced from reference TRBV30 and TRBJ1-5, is SQTIHQWPATLVQPVGSPLSLECTVEGTSNPNLYWYRQAAGRGLQLLFYSVGIGQISSEVPQNLSASRPQDRQFILSSKKLLLSDSGFYLCAWSGSNQPQHFGDGTRLSIL.

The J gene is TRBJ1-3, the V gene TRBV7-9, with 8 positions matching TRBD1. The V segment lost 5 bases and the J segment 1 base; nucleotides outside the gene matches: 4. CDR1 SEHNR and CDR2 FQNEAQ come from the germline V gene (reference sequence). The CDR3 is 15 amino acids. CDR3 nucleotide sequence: TGTGCCAGCAGCAGGACAGGGTTTTCTGGAAACACCATATATTTT. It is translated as CASSRTGFSGNTIYF.

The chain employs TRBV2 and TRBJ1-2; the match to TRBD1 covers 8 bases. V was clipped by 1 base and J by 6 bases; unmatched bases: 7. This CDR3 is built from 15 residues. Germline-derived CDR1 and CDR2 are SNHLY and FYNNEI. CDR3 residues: CASSEEDREIDGYTF. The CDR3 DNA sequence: TGTGCCAGCAGTGAAGAGGACAGGGAGATTGATGGCTACACCTTC.

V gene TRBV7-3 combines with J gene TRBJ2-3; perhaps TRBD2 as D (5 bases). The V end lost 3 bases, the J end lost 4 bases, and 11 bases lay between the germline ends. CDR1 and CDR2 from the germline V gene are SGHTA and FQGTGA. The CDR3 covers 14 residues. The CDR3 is CASSLVGAADTQYF. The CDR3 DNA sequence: TGTGCCAGCAGCTTGGTGGGAGCCGCAGATACGCAGTATTTT.

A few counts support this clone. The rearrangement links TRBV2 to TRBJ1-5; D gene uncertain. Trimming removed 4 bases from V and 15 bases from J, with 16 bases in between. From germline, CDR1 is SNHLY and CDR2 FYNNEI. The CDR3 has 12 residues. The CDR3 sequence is CASSGSTLIGHF. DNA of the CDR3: TGTGCCAGCAGTGGTTCTACTCTGATAGGGCATTTT.

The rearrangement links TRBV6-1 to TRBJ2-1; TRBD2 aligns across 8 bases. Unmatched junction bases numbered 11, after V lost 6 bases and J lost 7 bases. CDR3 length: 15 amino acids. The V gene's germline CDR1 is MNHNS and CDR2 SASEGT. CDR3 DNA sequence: TGTGCCAGCAGAACCATGGGTAGCGGGGAAAATGAGCAGTTCTTC. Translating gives CASRTMGSGENEQFF.

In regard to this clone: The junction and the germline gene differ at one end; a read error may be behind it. CDR3 amino acids: CASSLTGANVLTF. The CDR3 region has the DNA TGTGCCAGCAGCTTGACTGGGGCCAACGTCCTGACCTTC. The V gene is TRBV4-2, the J gene TRBJ2-6; a weak D match, TRBD1 (5 bases). Germline CDR1 is LGHNA and CDR2 is YNFKEQ. This CDR3 has 13 amino acids.

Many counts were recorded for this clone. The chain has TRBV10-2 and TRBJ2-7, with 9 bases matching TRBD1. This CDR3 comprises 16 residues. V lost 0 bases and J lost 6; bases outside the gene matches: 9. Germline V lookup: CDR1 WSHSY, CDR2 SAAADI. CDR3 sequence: CASSESRDRDSGEQYF. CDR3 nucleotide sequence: TGCGCCAGCAGTGAGTCTAGGGACAGGGATAGCGGCGAGCAGTACTTC.